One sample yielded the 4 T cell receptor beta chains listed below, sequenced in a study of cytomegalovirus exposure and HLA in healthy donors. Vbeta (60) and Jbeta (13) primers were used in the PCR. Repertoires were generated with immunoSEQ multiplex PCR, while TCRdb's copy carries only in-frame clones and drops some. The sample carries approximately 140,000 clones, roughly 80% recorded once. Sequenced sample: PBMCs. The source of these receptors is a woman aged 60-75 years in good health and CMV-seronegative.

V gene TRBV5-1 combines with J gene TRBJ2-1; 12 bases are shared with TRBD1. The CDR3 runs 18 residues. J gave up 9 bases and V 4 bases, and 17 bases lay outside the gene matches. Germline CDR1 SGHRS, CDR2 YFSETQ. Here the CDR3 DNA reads TGCGCCAGCAGCCCCGACGACGGGACAGGGGGCGTGCTGGGTGAGCAGTTCTTC. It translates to CASSPDDGTGGVLGEQFF.

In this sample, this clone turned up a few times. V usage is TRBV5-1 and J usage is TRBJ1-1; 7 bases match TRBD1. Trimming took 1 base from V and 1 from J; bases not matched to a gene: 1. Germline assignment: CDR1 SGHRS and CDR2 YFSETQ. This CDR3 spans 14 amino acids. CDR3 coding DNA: TGCGCCAGCAGCTTGCGGGACAGGAACACTGAAGCTTTCTTT. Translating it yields CASSLRDRNTEAFF. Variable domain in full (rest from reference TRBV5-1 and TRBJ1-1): KAGVTQTPRYLIKTRGQQVTLSCSPISGHRSVSWYQQTPGQGLQFLFEYFSETQRNKGNFPGRFSGRQFSNSRSEMNVSTLELGDSALYLCASSLRDRNTEAFFGQGTRLTVV.

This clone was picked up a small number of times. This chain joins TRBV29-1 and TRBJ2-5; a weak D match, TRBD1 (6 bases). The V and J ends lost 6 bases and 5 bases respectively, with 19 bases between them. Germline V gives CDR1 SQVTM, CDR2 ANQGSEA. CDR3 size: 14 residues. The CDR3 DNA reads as TGCAGCGTCGCTCTGAGGGGGAACGGCGAGACCCAGTACTTC. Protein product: CSVALRGNGETQYF.

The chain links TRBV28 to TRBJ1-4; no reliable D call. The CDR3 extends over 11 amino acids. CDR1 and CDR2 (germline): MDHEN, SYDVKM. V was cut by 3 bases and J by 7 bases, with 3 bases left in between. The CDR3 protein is CASSFREKLFF. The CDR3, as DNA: TGTGCCAGCAGTTTTCGTGAAAAACTGTTTTTT.